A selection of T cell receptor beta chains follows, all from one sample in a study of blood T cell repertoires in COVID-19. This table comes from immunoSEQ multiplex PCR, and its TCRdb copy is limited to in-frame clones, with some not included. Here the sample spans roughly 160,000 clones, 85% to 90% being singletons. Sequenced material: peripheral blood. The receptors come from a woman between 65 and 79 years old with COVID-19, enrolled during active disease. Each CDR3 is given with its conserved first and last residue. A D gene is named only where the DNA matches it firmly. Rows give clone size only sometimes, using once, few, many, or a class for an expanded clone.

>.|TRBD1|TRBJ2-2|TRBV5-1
TGCGCCAGCCAAACCGGGACAGCCACCGGGGAGCTGTTTTTT
CASQTGTATGELFF
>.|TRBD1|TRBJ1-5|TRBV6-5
TGTGCCAGCAGCCCGGACAGGCCCAATCAGCCCCAGCATTTT
CASSPDRPNQPQHF
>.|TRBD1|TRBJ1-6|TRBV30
TGTGCCTGGATTCCATCGGGACAGGGGGATTCACCCCTCCACTTT
CAWIPSGQGDSPLHF
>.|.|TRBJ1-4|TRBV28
TGTGCCAGCAGTTTATGGCGGGAAAAACTGTTTTTT
CASSLWREKLFF
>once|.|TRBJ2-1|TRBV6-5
TGTGCCAGCAGAGCGGAAGGGGGCTCCTACAATGAGCAGTTCTTC
CASRAEGGSYNEQFF
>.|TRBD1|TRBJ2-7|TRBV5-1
TGCGCCAGCAGCACACAGGACAGGGGCGGCACCTACGAGCAGTACTTC
CASSTQDRGGTYEQYF
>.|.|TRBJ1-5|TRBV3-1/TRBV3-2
TGTGCCAGCAGCCTCGACAAAAATCAGCCCCAGCATTTT
CASSLDKNQPQHF
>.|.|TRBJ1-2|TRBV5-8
TGTGCCAGCACCTATTTAAGAAAGTCTAACTATGGCTACACCTTC
CASTYLRKSNYGYTF
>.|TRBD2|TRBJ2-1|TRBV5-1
TGCGCCAGCAGCTTTAGGACTAGCGGGGGGCCTAGCTCCTACAATGAGCAGTTCTTC
CASSFRTSGGPSSYNEQFF
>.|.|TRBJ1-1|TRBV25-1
TGTGCCAGCAGTGGAAGAGGGCAGGAGACTGAAGCTTTCTTT
CASSGRGQETEAFF
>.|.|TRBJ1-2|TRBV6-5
TGTGCCACGGACAGAAACTATGGCTACACCTTC
CATDRNYGYTF
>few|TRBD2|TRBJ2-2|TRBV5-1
TGCGCCAGCAGCTTACTAGCGGGGACCGGGGAGCTGTTTTTT
CASSLLAGTGELFF
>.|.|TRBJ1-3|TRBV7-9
TGTGCCAGCAGCTTAGATTCAGGCCCCTTCTCTGGAAACACCATATATTTT
CASSLDSGPFSGNTIYF